The subject of this entry is one T cell receptor (beta chain). What it binds is unknown. At one boundary the junction diverges from the germline segment, which might be a read error. The germline CDR1 and CDR2 sequences are KGHSH and LQKENI. CDR3 length: 15 residues. The sample originates from a study of breast tumors, draining lymph nodes, adjacent tissues. General observations from the study: Tumors had less TCR diversity than lymph nodes, more than nontumor tissue. That most tumor T cells come from lymph nodes remained unproven. Luminal-like breast cancer showed significantly greater tumor-nontumor repertoire similarity than basal-like breast cancer did.

TCRdb called the multiplex PCR reads again in MiXCR, with one record for every CDR3 protein. The data contain about 230,000 distinct CDR3 sequences, 32% of them singletons. Samples came from axillary lymph nodes draining the breast cancer. This TCR was sampled from a female donor with breast cancer. Some clones in this sample may be carry-over from other donors' samples. V gene TRBV18 combines with J gene TRBJ2-1; TRBD1 matches 9 bases. Sequenced: axillary lymph node tissue. The DNA of the CDR3 is TGTGCCGGCTCACCCTCGGGACAGGGAATTAATGAGCAGTTCTTC. Its protein is CAGSPSGQGINEQFF.